This TCR beta chain comes out of a study of blood T cells in healthy people across ages. Study details: Capture by template switching was about one barcoded beta molecule per two T cells. Broader study findings: Donors of long life had a larger count of naive CD4+ cells and greater diversity than aged donors. Donor CMV status was unknown, possibly confounding expanded clonotype changes.

PCR was performed a second time for about 6 to 12 cycles using a sample-barcoded 5' primer and a J-beta primer mix. TCRdb independently ran MiXCR on the 5' RACE reads; one entry per CDR3 protein. Of hundreds of thousands of distinct CDR3 sequences listed, approximately 44% are singletons. The amount of total RNA extracted per sample was at least 5.5 micrograms. A note on this clonotype: Its target is not known.

This CDR3 region has 17 residues. Germline assignment: CDR1 ENHRY and CDR2 SYGVKD. V was clipped by 0 bases and J by 7 bases; unmatched bases: 5. This chain links TRBV10-3 with TRBJ2-1, with 14 bases fitting TRBD2. Sequenced sample: blood. The sequence was collected from a man aged 60 to 75 in good health. The CDR3 is CAISESSTSGGDNEQFF. Here the CDR3 DNA reads TGTGCCATCAGTGAGTCTTCGACTAGCGGGGGGGATAATGAGCAGTTCTTC.